These 8 T cell receptor beta chains share one sample of origin, sequenced in a study of blood T cell repertoires in COVID-19. TCRdb's table, derived via immunoSEQ multiplex PCR, lists solely in-frame clones and lacks some. Among approximately 66,000 clones listed, roughly 86% were seen once. The sequenced sample was peripheral blood. The receptors shown here come from a man in his 60s with acute or convalescent COVID-19.

This clone was counted a few times. The gene calls are TRBV7-2 and TRBJ2-3, with TRBD2 matching over 8 bases. Trimming removed 5 bases from V and 0 bases from J; junction bases left unmatched: 10. The CDR3 is made up of 17 amino acids. The germline gives CDR1 SGHTA, CDR2 FQGNSA. The CDR3 loop is CASSPRLAGASTDTQYF. The CDR3 region has the DNA TGTGCCAGCAGCCCGCGTCTAGCGGGCGCTAGCACAGATACGCAGTATTTT.

The CDR3 reads CASSSPFTGYGYTF. The CDR3 nucleotides read TGTGCCAGCAGTTCACCATTCACGGGGTATGGCTACACCTTC. The V gene is TRBV28, the J gene TRBJ1-2; D call uncertain. V was clipped by 4 bases and J by 5 bases, with 14 bases between them. The germline CDR1 and CDR2 sequences are MDHEN and SYDVKM. The CDR3 length is 14 residues.

This clone was observed a single time. Other nucleotide sequences from this sample produce the same CDR3. This chain uses TRBV12-3 or TRBV12-4 with TRBJ1-2; TRBD1 matches at 7 bases. V dropped 1 base and J dropped 8; count of bases not matched to a gene: 1. CDR3 size: 12 residues. The CDR3 DNA follows: TGTGCCAGCAGTTTAGGAGGGGGCGGCTACACCTTC. It encodes CASSLGGGGYTF.

The rearrangement uses TRBV24-1 and TRBJ2-1, with a weak D call TRBD1 (5 bases). The ends were cut back, 0 bases at V and 0 bases at J, with 14 bases in the middle. The CDR3 loop spans 18 amino acids. CDR1 KGHDR and CDR2 SFDVKD come from the germline V gene. The CDR3 bases are TGTGCCACCAGTGATTTGCGCGTCTCCAGGGACTCCTACAATGAGCAGTTCTTC. This translates into CATSDLRVSRDSYNEQFF.

The rearrangement uses TRBV4-1 and TRBJ2-7; D perhaps matches TRBD1 (6 bases). Looked up from germline, CDR1 is MGHRA and CDR2 is YSYEKL. V shed 0 bases and J shed 2 bases, with 11 bases lying between them. The CDR3 is 15 amino acids. CDR3 in amino acids: CASSQDLGGPYEQYF. The CDR3 DNA reads TGCGCCAGCAGCCAAGATCTTGGGGGCCCCTACGAGCAGTACTTC.

The J gene is TRBJ2-3, the V gene TRBV9, with 9 bases matching TRBD1. The germline CDR1 and CDR2 sequences are SGDLS and YYNGEE. J was trimmed by 0 bases and V by 0 bases; bases with no gene match: 8. This CDR3 is 18 amino acids long. The CDR3 reads CASSVEGRGTGSTDTQYF. DNA for the CDR3: TGTGCCAGCAGCGTAGAGGGGAGGGGGACAGGGAGCACAGATACGCAGTATTTT. The full variable domain, in which reference TRBV9 and TRBJ2-3 provide the parts outside the CDR3, is DSGVTQTPKHLITATGQRVTLRCSPRSGDLSVYWYQQSLDQGLQFLIQYYNGEERAKGNILERFSAQQFPDLHSELNLSSLELGDSALYFCASSVEGRGTGSTDTQYFGPGTRLTVL.

The chain carries TRBV6-5 and TRBJ1-2; the D gene is possibly TRBD1 (6 bases). The germline V and J ends were trimmed by 5 bases and 3 bases, with 16 bases remaining between them. The CDR3 covers 15 residues. Germline V CDR1 and CDR2: MNHEY, SVGAGI. As DNA, the CDR3 is TGTGCCAGCAGTACCCAACGGGGGGCAGACTATGGCTACACCTTC. Encoded protein: CASSTQRGADYGYTF.

This clone was observed once. CDR3 bases: TGTGCCAGCAGTGCTACCCGGTCCGTCACTGAAGCTTTCTTT. It codes for CASSATRSVTEAFF. The chain employs TRBV25-1 and TRBJ1-1; no clear D gene. Trimming removed 4 bases at V and 4 bases at J, with 13 bases between. This CDR3 comprises 14 residues. CDR1 and CDR2 (germline): MGHDK, SYGVNS.